This T cell receptor beta chain was found in a study of T cell repertoires in cytomegalovirus infection. Looking at the study overall: Both CMV infection and a matching HLA type were indicated by public TCR beta signatures.

Each CDR3 protein gets one entry after TCRdb re-called the reads with MiXCR. The sample carries hundreds of thousands of distinct CDR3 sequences, 40% to 50% recorded once. This clonotype appeared a few times. As yet, its antigen is unknown. The sample here was cultured PBMCs, taken from culture after CMV antigen stimulation. This receptor was identified in a human donor in good health (CMV status not recorded). Some clones in this sample may be carry-over from other donors' samples.

CDR3 sequence reads: CASSPVNLRQGGLQNTEAFF. The DNA for the CDR3 is TGTGCCAGCTCACCCGTTAACCTACGCCAGGGAGGGCTCCAGAACACTGAAGCTTTCTTT. The chain recombines TRBV18 with TRBJ1-1; D is perhaps TRBD1 (5 bases). Germline-derived CDR1 and CDR2 are KGHSH and LQKENI. V was clipped by 3 bases and J by 1 base, with 27 bases between them. The CDR3 runs to 20 residues.